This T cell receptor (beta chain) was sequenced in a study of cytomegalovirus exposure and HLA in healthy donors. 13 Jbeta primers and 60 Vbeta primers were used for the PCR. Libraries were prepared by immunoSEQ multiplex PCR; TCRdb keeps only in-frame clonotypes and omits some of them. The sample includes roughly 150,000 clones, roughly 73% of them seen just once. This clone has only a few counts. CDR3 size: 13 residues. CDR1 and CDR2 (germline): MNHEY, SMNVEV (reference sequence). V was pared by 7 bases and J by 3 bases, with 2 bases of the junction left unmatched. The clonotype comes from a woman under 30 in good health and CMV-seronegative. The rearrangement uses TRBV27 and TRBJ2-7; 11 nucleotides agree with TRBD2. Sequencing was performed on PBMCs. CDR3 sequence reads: CASMLAGGYEQYF. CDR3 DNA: TGTGCCAGCATGCTAGCGGGGGGCTACGAGCAGTACTTC.